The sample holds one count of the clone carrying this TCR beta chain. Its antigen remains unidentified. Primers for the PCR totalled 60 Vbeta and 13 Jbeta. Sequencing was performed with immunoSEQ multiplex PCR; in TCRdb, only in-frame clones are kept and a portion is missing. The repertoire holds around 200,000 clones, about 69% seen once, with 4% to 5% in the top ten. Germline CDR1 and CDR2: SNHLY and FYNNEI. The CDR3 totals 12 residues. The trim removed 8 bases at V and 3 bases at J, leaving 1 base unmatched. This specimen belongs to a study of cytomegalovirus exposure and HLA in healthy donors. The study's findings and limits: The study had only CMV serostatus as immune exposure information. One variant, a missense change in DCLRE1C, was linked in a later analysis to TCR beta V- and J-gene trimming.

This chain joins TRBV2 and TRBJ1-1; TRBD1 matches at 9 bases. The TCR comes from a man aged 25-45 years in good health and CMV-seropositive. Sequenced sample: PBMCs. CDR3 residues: CASWTGDTEAFF. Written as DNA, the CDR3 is TGTGCCAGCTGGACAGGGGACACTGAAGCTTTCTTT. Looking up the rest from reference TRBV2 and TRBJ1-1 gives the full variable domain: EPEVTQTPSHQVTQMGQEVILRCVPISNHLYFYWYRQILGQKVEFLVSFYNNEISEKSEIFDDQFSVERPDGSNFTLKIRSTKLEDSAMYFCASWTGDTEAFFGQGTRLTVV.